Each of the 2 T cell receptor beta chains below was sequenced from the same sample in a study of human T cells and chemical hapten exposure listed by TCRdb under 2021. The library was generated by RACE. The sequencer was a NextSeq 500. TCRdb redid the processing of the public reads, applying fastp at Q25 and MiXCR, and retained in-frame beta chains. Every distinct CDR3 protein forms one entry, paired with its most common genes and DNA. This sample is represented by 150,000 to 200,000 distinct CDR3 sequences; roughly 30% of them were singletons. The leading ten clones occupy nearly 3% of the sample. In light of the paper, this sample's time point label describes: pre-sensitization, week 0. The treatment or condition label, as the study defines it: therapeutic diphenylcyclopropenone sensitization with weekly scalp DPC. The material sequenced was whole blood, taken in connection with sensitization to the hapten diphenylcyclopropenone (DPC). The receptors derive from a woman between 25 and 40 years old with alopecia areata. Some clones in this sample may be carry-over from other donors' samples.

The V and J genes are TRBV29-1 and TRBJ2-1; TRBD1 aligns across 9 bases. V was clipped by 6 bases and J by 8 bases; unmatched bases: 8. CDR1 SQVTM and CDR2 ANQGSEA come from the germline V gene. This CDR3 region has 13 residues. Written as DNA, the CDR3 is TGCAGCGTGACAGGGGGTTTTTCCGATGAGCAGTTCTTC. Translating gives CSVTGGFSDEQFF.

V gene TRBV28 combines with J gene TRBJ2-5; TRBD2 aligns across 8 bases. Germline V gene lookup returns CDR1 MDHEN and CDR2 SYDVKM. V shed 2 bases and J 3 bases; nucleotides not matched to a gene: 2. The CDR3 contains 14 residues. The CDR3 DNA follows: TGTGCCAGCAGTTTAAGCGGGGGAGAAGAGACCCAGTACTTC. Residues: CASSLSGGEETQYF.